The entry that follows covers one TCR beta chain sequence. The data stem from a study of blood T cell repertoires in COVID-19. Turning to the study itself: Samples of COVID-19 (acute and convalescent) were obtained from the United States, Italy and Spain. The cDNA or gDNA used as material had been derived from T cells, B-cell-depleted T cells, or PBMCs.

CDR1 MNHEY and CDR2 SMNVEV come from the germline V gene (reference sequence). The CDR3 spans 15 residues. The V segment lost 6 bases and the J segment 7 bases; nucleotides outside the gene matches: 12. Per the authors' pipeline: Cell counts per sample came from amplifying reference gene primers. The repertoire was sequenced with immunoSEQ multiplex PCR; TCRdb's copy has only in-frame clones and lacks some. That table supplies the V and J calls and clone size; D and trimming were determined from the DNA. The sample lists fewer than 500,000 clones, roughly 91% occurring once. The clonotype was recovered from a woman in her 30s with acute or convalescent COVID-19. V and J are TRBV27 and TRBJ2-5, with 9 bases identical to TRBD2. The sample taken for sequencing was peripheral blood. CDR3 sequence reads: CASSSSGVGRGTQYF. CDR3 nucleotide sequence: TGTGCCAGCAGCTCTAGCGGGGTTGGGCGGGGGACCCAGTACTTC.